This TCR beta chain comes out of a study of blood T cell repertoires in COVID-19. Study summary: The United States, Italy and Spain supplied acute and convalescent COVID-19 samples. T cells, B-cell-depleted T cells, or PBMCs provided the cDNA or gDNA that served as material.

CDR3 length: 15 residues. Germline CDR1 reads LGHDT; CDR2 reads YNNKEL (reference sequence). V shed 4 bases, J shed 2 bases, and the junction held 6 bases outside the gene matches. Per the original data handling: Estimates of nucleated cell counts were drawn from the amplification of reference gene primers. Assay: immunoSEQ multiplex PCR; the TCRdb copy retains only in-frame clones and omits some. Clone size and the V and J calls come from that table; the DNA yielded D and trimming. The table shows 50,000 to 65,000 clones, with 80% to 90% occurring only once. Sequencing was carried out using peripheral blood. The V and J genes are TRBV3-1 (or the pseudogene TRBV3-2) and TRBJ2-3; TRBD1 matches 7 bases. The source is a human donor in a cohort sampled during active COVID-19. CDR3 protein: CASSPGQVATDTQYF. The CDR3 region has the DNA TGTGCCAGCAGCCCTGGACAGGTCGCCACAGATACGCAGTATTTT.